This TCR beta chain stems from a study of blood T cell repertoires in COVID-19. Looking at the study overall: Material from acute and convalescent COVID-19 was sourced from the United States, Italy and Spain.

The Seattle patients joined while their infection was active and were tracked longitudinally afterward. Method: immunoSEQ multiplex PCR; TCRdb's copy keeps in-frame clones and lacks some. The sample shows 250,000 to 350,000 clones, 85% to 90% of them seen only once. This clone was seen a single time. CDR3 length equals 13 residues. Germline V CDR1 and CDR2: MNHEY, SMNVEV (reference sequence). V shed 6 bases and J shed 1 base, with 9 bases lying between them. The TCR sequence derives from a woman aged 45-65 years with COVID-19, enrolled during active disease. Sequenced input: peripheral blood. The J gene is TRBJ1-1, the V gene TRBV27, with D tentatively TRBD1 (6 bases). The chain's CDR3 is CASRWTENTEAFF. In DNA, the CDR3 is TGTGCCAGCAGGTGGACAGAGAACACTGAAGCTTTCTTT.